This TCR beta chain appears in the sequencing data of a study of blood T cell repertoires in COVID-19. TCRdb keeps only in-frame clones here, not all; method: immunoSEQ multiplex PCR. In the table there are some 270,000 clones, about four fifths of which are singletons. This clone appeared a few times. In germline, CDR1 is SGHRS, CDR2 YFSETQ. CDR3 length: 14 residues. With 1 base removed from V and 1 base from J, the gap between germline ends came to 9 bases. This clonotype was obtained from a woman in her thirties or forties who had recovered from COVID-19. The chain couples TRBV5-1 to TRBJ2-7; D gene unclear. Sequences were obtained from peripheral blood. The CDR3 loop is CASSLSVRSYEQYF. CDR3 sequence (DNA): TGCGCCAGCAGCTTGAGCGTCCGTTCCTACGAGCAGTACTTC.